The 8 T cell receptor beta chains reported below all come from one sample, sequenced in a study of CD8+ T cells in alopecia areata. Extracted RNA was reverse transcribed into cDNA, the sequencing template. The assay was immunoSEQ multiplex PCR, and TCRdb's table has in-frame clones only and misses some. Of about 74,000 clones in the sample, over 25% were seen once. Specified treatment: oral pan-JAK inhibitor, 5-10 mg twice daily. This specimen consisted of CD8+ T cells sorted from blood, obtained at week 4, from a patient treated with tofacitinib. These TCRs come from a human donor with alopecia areata.

This clone was observed a few times. CDR3 sequence reads: CASSNSQGYSYEQYF. CDR3 coding DNA: TGCGCCAGCAGCAACTCACAGGGTTACTCCTACGAGCAGTACTTC. J is TRBJ2-7 and V is TRBV4-1, with D possibly matching TRBD1 (6 bases). The CDR3 runs to 15 residues. Germline assignment: CDR1 MGHRA and CDR2 YSYEKL. V was cut by 5 bases and J by 0 bases, with 14 bases left in between.

In this sample, this clone turned up a few times. The chain links TRBV6-1 to TRBJ2-2; 9 bases are a match to TRBD1. CDR1 is MNHNS and CDR2 is SASEGT in the germline V gene. Losses at the gene ends were 11 bases for V and 0 bases for J; bases not matched to a gene: 1. This CDR3 spans 13 amino acids. The CDR3 region has the DNA TGTGCCGGGGACAGGGCGAACACCGGGGAGCTGTTTTTT. Protein: CAGDRANTGELFF.

This clone was counted a few times. The V call is TRBV28, the J call TRBJ1-1; maybe TRBD1 (5 bases). Looked up from germline, CDR1 is MDHEN and CDR2 is SYDVKM. The CDR3 is made up of 15 amino acids. V lost 8 bases to trimming and J lost 1 base, with 17 bases between them. The CDR3 spells CASWRRRGANTEAFF. The CDR3 DNA reads as TGTGCCAGCTGGCGCAGGCGCGGGGCGAACACTGAAGCTTTCTTT.

This clone was observed a handful of times. V and J are TRBV29-1 and TRBJ2-1; a possible D gene is TRBD2 (6 bases). Trimming left V 8 bases short and J 8 bases short, with 10 bases between. Germline CDR1 SQVTM, CDR2 ANQGSEA. The CDR3 loop spans 10 amino acids. The CDR3 sequence is CSSGGYEQFF. CDR3 nucleotide sequence: TGCAGCTCTGGGGGGTATGAGCAGTTCTTC.

This clone was seen more than once but under ten times. This chain connects TRBV5-1 to TRBJ1-1; D uncertain. From germline, CDR1 is SGHRS and CDR2 YFSETQ. This CDR3 is 13 amino acids long. The ends were cut back, 0 bases at V and 3 bases at J, with 6 bases in the middle. The CDR3 region is CASSLARDTEAFF. The DNA of the CDR3 is TGCGCCAGCAGCTTGGCGAGGGACACTGAAGCTTTCTTT.

The V call is TRBV29-1, the J call TRBJ2-5, with 8 nucleotides matching TRBD2. The germline gives CDR1 SQVTM, CDR2 ANQGSEA. V lost 8 bases, J lost 5 bases, and 10 bases stayed unmatched. The CDR3 loop spans 13 amino acids. For the CDR3, the DNA is TGCAGCTTTTTAGCGGGAAGCATGGAGACCCAGTACTTC. Translating gives CSFLAGSMETQYF.

This clone was seen only a few times. The chain links TRBV9 to TRBJ2-7; the D gene could be TRBD1 or TRBD2 (5 bases each). CDR1 is SGDLS, CDR2 YYNGEE, per germline. This CDR3 contains 15 residues. V was pared by 3 bases and J by 2 bases, with 15 bases between. This CDR3 is CASSGPSGAPYEQYF. DNA of the CDR3: TGTGCCAGCAGCGGCCCCTCCGGGGCCCCCTACGAGCAGTACTTC.

The chain recombines TRBV30 with TRBJ1-2, with 8 bases matching TRBD1. Germline CDR1 is GTSNPN and CDR2 is SVGIG (reference sequence). The trim removed 1 base at V and 3 bases at J, leaving 1 base unmatched. The CDR3 spans 13 residues. Written as DNA, the CDR3 is TGTGCCTGGAGTGGGACAGGGCACTATGGCTACACCTTC. Its protein is CAWSGTGHYGYTF.